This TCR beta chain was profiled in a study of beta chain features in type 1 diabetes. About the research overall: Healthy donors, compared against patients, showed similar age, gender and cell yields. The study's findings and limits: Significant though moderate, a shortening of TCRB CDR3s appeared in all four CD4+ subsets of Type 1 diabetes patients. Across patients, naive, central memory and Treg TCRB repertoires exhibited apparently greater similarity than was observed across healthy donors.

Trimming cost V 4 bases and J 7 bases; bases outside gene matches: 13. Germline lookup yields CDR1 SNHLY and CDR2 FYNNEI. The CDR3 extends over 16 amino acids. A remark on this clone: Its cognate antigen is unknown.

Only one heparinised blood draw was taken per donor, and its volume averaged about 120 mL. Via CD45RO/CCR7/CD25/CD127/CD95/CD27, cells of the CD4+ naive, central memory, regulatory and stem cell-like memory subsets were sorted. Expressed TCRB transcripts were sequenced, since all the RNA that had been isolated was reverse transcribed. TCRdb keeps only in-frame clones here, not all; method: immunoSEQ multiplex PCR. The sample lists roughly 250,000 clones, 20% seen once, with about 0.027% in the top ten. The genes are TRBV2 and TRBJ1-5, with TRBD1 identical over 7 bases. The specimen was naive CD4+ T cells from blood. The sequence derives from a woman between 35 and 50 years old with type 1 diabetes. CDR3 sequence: CASSGAQTGPGQPQHF. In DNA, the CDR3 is TGTGCCAGCAGTGGAGCCCAGACAGGGCCCGGCCAGCCCCAGCATTTT.